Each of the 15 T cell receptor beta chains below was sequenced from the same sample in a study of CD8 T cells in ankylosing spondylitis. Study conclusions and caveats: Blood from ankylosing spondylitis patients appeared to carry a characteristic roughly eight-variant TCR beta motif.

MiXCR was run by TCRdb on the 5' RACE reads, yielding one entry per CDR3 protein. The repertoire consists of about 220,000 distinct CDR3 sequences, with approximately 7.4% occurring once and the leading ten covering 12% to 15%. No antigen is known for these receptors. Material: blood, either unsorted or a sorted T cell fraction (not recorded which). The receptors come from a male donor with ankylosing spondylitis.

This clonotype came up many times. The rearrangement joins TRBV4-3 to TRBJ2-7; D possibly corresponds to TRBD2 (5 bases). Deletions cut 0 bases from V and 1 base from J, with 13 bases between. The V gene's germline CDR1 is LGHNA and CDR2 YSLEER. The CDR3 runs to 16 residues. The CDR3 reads CASSQESRGSSYEQYF. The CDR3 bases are TGCGCCAGCAGCCAAGAGAGCCGCGGGTCGTCCTACGAGCAGTACTTC.

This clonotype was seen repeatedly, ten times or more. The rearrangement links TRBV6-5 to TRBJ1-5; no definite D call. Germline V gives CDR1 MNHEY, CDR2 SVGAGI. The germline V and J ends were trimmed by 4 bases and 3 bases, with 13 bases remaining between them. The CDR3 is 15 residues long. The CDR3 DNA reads TGTGCCAGCAGTTCCCTTCGGGAGGCCAATCAGCCCCAGCATTTT. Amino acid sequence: CASSSLREANQPQHF.

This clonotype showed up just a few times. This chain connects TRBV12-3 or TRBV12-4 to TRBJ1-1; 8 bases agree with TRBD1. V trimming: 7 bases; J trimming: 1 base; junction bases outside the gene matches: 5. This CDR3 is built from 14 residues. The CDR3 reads CASNDRGENTEAFF. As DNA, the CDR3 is TGTGCCAGCAACGACAGGGGAGAGAACACTGAAGCTTTCTTT.

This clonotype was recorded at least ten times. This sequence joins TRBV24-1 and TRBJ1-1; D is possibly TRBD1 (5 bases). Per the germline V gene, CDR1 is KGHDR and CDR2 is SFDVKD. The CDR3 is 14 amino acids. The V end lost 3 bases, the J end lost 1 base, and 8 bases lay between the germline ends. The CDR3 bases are TGTGCCACCAGTGATAACAGGAGGAACACTGAAGCTTTCTTT. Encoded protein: CATSDNRRNTEAFF.

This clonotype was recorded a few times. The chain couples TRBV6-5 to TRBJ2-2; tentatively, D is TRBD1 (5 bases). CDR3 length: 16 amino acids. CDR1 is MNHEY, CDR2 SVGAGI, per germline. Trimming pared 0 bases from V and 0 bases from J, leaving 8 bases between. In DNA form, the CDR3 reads TGTGCCAGCAGTTACTCGGCCAGGGCGAACACCGGGGAGCTGTTTTTT. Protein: CASSYSARANTGELFF.

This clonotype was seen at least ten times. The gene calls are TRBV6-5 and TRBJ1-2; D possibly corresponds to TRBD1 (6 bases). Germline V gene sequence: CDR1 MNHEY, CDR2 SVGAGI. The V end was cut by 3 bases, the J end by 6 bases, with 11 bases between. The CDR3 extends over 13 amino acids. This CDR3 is CASSYGQGHGYTF. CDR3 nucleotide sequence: TGTGCCAGCAGTTATGGGCAGGGGCATGGCTACACCTTC.

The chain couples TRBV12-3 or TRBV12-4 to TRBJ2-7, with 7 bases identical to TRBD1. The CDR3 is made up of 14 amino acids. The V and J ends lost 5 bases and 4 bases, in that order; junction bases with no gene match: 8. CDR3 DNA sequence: TGTGCCAGCAGTAATGACAGGGACCCATACGAGCAGTACTTC. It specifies CASSNDRDPYEQYF.

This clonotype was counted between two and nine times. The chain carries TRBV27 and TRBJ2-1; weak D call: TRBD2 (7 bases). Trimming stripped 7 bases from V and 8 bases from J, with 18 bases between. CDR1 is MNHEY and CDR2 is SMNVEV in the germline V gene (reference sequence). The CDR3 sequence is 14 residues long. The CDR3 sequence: CASIGGVLMDEQFF. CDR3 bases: TGTGCCAGCATAGGGGGGGTTCTTATGGATGAGCAGTTCTTC.

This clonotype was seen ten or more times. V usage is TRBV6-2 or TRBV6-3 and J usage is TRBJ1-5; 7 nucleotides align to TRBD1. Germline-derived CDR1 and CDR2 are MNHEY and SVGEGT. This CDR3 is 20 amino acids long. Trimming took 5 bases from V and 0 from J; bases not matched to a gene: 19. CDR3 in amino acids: CASSNPRDSQVVYSNQPQHF. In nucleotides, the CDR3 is TGTGCCAGCAGTAACCCCAGGGACAGCCAAGTCGTCTATAGCAATCAGCCCCAGCATTTT.

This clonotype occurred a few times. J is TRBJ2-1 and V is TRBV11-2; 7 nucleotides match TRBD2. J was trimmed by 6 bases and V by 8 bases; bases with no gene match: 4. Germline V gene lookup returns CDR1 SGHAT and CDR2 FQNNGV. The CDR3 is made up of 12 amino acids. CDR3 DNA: TGTGCCAGCGGGCGGGGGTCCAATGAGCAGTTCTTC. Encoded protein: CASGRGSNEQFF.

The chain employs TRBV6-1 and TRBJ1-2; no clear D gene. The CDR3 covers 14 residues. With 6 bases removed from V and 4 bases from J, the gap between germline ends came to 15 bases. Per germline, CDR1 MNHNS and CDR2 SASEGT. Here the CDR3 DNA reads TGTGCCAGCAGGCTCAGGAGGGTGGGCTATGGCTACACCTTC. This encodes CASRLRRVGYGYTF.

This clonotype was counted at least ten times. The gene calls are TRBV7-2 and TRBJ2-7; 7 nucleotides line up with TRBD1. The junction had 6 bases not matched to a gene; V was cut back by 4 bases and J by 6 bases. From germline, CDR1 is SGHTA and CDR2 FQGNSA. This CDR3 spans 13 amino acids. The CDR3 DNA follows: TGTGCCAGCAGCTCGACAGGGTACGGCGAGCAGTACTTC. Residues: CASSSTGYGEQYF.

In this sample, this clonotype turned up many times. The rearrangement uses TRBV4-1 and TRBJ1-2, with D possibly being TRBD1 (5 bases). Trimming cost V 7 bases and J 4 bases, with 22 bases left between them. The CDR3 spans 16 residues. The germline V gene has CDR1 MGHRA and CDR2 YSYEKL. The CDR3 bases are TGCGCCAGCACAAACGGGGCAGCCCGGGGATCCTATGGCTACACCTTC. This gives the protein CASTNGAARGSYGYTF.

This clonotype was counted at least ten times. CDR3 bases: TGTGCCAGCAGCTTAGTTGGACCTACCGGGGAGCTGTTTTTT. Translated: CASSLVGPTGELFF. This chain joins TRBV7-9 and TRBJ2-2; D gene uncertain. Per germline, CDR1 SEHNR and CDR2 FQNEAQ (reference sequence). Trimming left V 1 base short and J 5 bases short, with 8 bases between. The length of the CDR3 is 14 residues.

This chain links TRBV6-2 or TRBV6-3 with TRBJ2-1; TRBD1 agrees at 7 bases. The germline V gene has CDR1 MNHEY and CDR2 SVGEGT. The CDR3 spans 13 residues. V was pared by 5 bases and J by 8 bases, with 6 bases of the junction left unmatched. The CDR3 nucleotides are TGTGCCAGCAGTACCTACAGGGGCCATGAGCAGTTCTTC. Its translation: CASSTYRGHEQFF.